These T cell receptor beta chains were read from a single sample in a study of cytomegalovirus exposure and HLA in healthy donors. Some clones are missing from TCRdb's copy, which holds only in-frame ones; the method was immunoSEQ multiplex PCR. The data contain around 190,000 clones, more than 65% of them seen just once; the ten biggest clones take up about 3%. Specimen: PBMCs. The source of these receptors is a woman aged 25 to 39 in good health and CMV-seropositive. The CDR3 runs from the conserved cysteine through the conserved F or W. D genes are given only for firm matches. Expanded clones get a size class; other rows say once, few or many, or leave the size out.

v_gene,d_gene,abundance,len,j_gene,CDR3nt,CDR3aa
TRBV7-9,TRBD2,.,14,TRBJ2-7,TGTGCCAGCAGCTTAGTCGGGAGGGCCTACGAGCAGTACTTC,CASSLVGRAYEQYF
TRBV2,TRBD1,.,15,TRBJ1-2,TGTGCCAGCAGGGCCGGGACAGGAGCTAACTATGGCTACACCTTC,CASRAGTGANYGYTF
TRBV10-1,TRBD1,.,13,TRBJ2-3,TGCGCCAGGACAGGGGAGGGCACAGATACGCAGTATTTT,CARTGEGTDTQYF
TRBV6-5,.,.,12,TRBJ1-1,TGTGCCAGCAGGCTTAGGGGCTCTGAAGCTTTCTTT,CASRLRGSEAFF
TRBV5-6,.,.,13,TRBJ2-7,TGTGCCAGCAGTTTTGGCCGATCCTACGAGCAGTACTTC,CASSFGRSYEQYF
TRBV7-2,.,.,16,TRBJ2-4,TGTGCCAGCAGCTTAATGAGGACTTTAGCCAAAAACATTCAGTACTTC,CASSLMRTLAKNIQYF
TRBV7-9,TRBD2,.,18,TRBJ2-5,TGTTCCAGCAGCTTAAGGCCCACGACTAGCGCCAATAAAGAGACCCAGTACTTC,CSSSLRPTTSANKETQYF
TRBV21-1,.,.,14,TRBJ1-1,TGTGCCAGCAGCAAAGCTGACAGGAACACTGAAGCTTTCTTT,CASSKADRNTEAFF
TRBV27,.,.,15,TRBJ2-2,TGTGCCAGCAGTTTTCAATCGGGGTACACCGGGGAGCTGTTTTTT,CASSFQSGYTGELFF
TRBV9,TRBD1,.,13,TRBJ2-7,TGTGCCAGCAGCGGAGACAGGGGTTGGGAGCAGTACTTC,CASSGDRGWEQYF
TRBV13,TRBD2,.,15,TRBJ2-7,TGTGCCAGCAGCCGGTCTGGAGCGGGAGTGTACGAGCAGTACTTC,CASSRSGAGVYEQYF
TRBV13,TRBD2,.,14,TRBJ2-3,TGTGCCAGCAGCTTAAGCGGGATCACAGATACGCAGTATTTT,CASSLSGITDTQYF
TRBV25-1,.,.,15,TRBJ2-7,TGTGCCAGCAGTGAATTTGGGGGAGGAGGGTACGAGCAGTACTTC,CASSEFGGGGYEQYF
TRBV9,.,.,14,TRBJ2-7,TGTGCCAGCAGCTCCTCGTCAGGCGTTTACGAGCAGTACTTC,CASSSSSGVYEQYF
TRBV27,.,.,15,TRBJ2-7,TGTGCCAGCAGTTTAGTTACAGGGCCCAACTACGAGCAGTACTTC,CASSLVTGPNYEQYF
TRBV7-6,TRBD2,few,17,TRBJ2-2,TGTGCCAGCAGCCCACTAGCGGGAGGAAGGACCACCGGGGAGCTGTTTTTT,CASSPLAGGRTTGELFF
TRBV29-1,.,.,16,TRBJ1-1,TGCAGCGTTGAAGATCCGGGGGAGAAGAGATCCACTGAAGCTTTCTTT,CSVEDPGEKRSTEAFF
TRBV19,.,.,15,TRBJ1-5,TGTGCCAGTAAGGAGAGGTCGGTTAGCAATCAGCCCCAGCATTTT,CASKERSVSNQPQHF
TRBV7-8,TRBD2,.,15,TRBJ2-1,TGTGCCAGCAGCCCGACTAGCGGGGTAAGGGTTGAGCAGTTCTTC,CASSPTSGVRVEQFF
TRBV6-5,TRBD2,.,13,TRBJ2-7,TGTGCCAGCAGCCGCACTAGCGTCTACGAGCAGTACTTC,CASSRTSVYEQYF
TRBV27,.,few,15,TRBJ2-7,TGTGCCAGCAGTTCCTGGAGGAGGGACTCCTACGAGCAGTACTTC,CASSSWRRDSYEQYF
TRBV5-1,TRBD2,.,17,TRBJ2-5,TGCGCCAGCAGCCCCGGGACTAGCGGGAGGAAGGGAGAGACCCAGTACTTC,CASSPGTSGRKGETQYF
TRBV19,TRBD2,once,14,TRBJ2-2,TGTGCCAGTTCGACTAGCGGGAGGGCCGGGGAGCTGTTTTTT,CASSTSGRAGELFF